This TCR beta chain came from a study of cytomegalovirus exposure and HLA in healthy donors. CDR1 is SNHLY and CDR2 is FYNNEI in the germline V gene. This CDR3 is built from 13 residues. The ends were cut back, 8 bases at V and 7 bases at J, with 15 bases in the middle. 60 Vbeta and 13 Jbeta primers were used in PCR. TCRdb's table, derived via immunoSEQ multiplex PCR, lists solely in-frame clones and lacks some. Among around 130,000 clones listed, roughly four fifths were seen once. The V call is TRBV2, the J call TRBJ1-5; D not resolved. The sequencing sample was made of PBMCs. This TCR derives from a woman in her thirties or forties in good health and CMV-seropositive. CDR3 bases: TGTGCCAGCGACGACGGCGTGAGGCAGCCCCAGCATTTT. It specifies CASDDGVRQPQHF.